This T cell receptor (beta chain) comes out of a study of T cell responses to AZD1222 COVID-19 vaccine. Profiled with immunoSEQ multiplex PCR; TCRdb holds only in-frame clones, not every one. Of some 170,000 clones listed, roughly nine tenths are singletons. CDR1 and CDR2 from the germline V gene are SGHNT and YYREEE (reference sequence). Trimming shortened V by 4 bases and J by 2 bases, and 16 bases separated the two germline ends. The CDR3 has 15 residues. The sample was peripheral blood, taken on day 0 of AZD1222 vaccination. The receptor was derived from an adult in good health. The J gene is TRBJ2-7, the V gene TRBV5-4, with a possible D match to TRBD1 (5 bases). CDR3 bases: TGTGCCAGCAGCCCCCTTGGACACCCAACCTACGAGCAGTACTTC. Its translation: CASSPLGHPTYEQYF.